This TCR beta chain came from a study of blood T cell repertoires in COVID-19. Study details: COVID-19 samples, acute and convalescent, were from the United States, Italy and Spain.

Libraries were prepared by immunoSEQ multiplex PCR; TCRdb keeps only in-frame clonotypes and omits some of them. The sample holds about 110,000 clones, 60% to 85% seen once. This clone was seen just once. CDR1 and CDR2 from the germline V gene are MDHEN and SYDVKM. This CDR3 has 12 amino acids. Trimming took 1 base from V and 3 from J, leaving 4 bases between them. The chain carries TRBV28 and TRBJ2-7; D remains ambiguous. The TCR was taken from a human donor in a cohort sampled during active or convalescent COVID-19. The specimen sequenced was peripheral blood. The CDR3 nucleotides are TGTGCCAGCAGTTTATCGGGCTACGAGCAGTACTTC. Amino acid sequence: CASSLSGYEQYF.